This TCR beta chain comes out of a study of T cell clonotyping in hematopoietic cell transplantation. In the case of this clone: Its antigen is as yet unknown.

The CDR3 is made up of 14 amino acids. From germline, CDR1 is SGHAT and CDR2 FQNNGV. Unmatched junction bases numbered 5, after V lost 5 bases and J lost 6 bases. General observations from the study: Few recipient clonotypes overlapped donors; over 95% were de novo at given depth. Graft donor and pretransplant recipient Inverse Simpson Index values predicted broader posttransplant TCR diversity. After transplant, recipient diversity fell while pathologically expanded clonotypes grew through day 180.

TCRdb's copy holds only in-frame clones and misses some; the assay was immunoSEQ multiplex PCR. Here the sample spans approximately 10,000 clones, 46% being singletons. This TCR derives from a male patient aged 50 to 59 who had an allogeneic stem cell transplant from an unrelated donor, so the T cells may come from the graft donor. Some clones in this sample may be carry-over from other donors' samples. The chain has TRBV11-2 and TRBJ2-2, with 8 bases fitting TRBD2. The sample consisted of PBMCs, taken 30 days after allogeneic stem cell transplant. This chain's CDR3 is CASSAQLAAGELFF. The CDR3 DNA is TGTGCCAGCAGCGCCCAACTAGCGGCCGGGGAGCTGTTTTTT.